The clone carrying this T cell receptor beta chain has just a few counts. Its antigen is unidentified. This sample was taken from a study of response to subunit inactivated influenza vaccine. Each CDR3 protein is one row after TCRdb ran MiXCR on the RT-PCR reads. The repertoire consists of 710,000 or so distinct CDR3 sequences, with about a sixth occurring once and the leading ten covering around 10%. Study results and caveats: Each seasonal flu vaccination may recruit only limited new T cells, authors suggested.

CDR1 SGDLS and CDR2 YYNGEE come from the germline V gene. V dropped 4 bases and J dropped 7; count of bases not matched to a gene: 9. There are 15 residues in the CDR3. The specimen was PBMCs from blood, collected 12 days after vaccination. The receptor was derived from a man in his forties or fifties who received an inactivated influenza vaccine. V is TRBV9 and J is TRBJ2-7, with TRBD2 matching 12 bases. CDR3 in DNA: TGTGCCAGCAGCTCTCGACTAGCGGGAGTCCGGGAGCAGTACTTC. This encodes CASSSRLAGVREQYF.